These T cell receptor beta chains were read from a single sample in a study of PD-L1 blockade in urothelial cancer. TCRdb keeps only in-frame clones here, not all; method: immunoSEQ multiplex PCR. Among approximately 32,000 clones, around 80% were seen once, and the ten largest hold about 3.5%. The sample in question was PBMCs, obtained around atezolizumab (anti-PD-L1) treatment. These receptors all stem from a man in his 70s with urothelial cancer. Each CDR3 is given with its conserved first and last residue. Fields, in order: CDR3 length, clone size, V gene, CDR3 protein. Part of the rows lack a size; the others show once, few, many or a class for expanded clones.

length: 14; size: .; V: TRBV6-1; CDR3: CASSTGPPSYEQYF
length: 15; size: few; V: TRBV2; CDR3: CASSVSRAGTDTQYF
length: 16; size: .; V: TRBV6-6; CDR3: CASSPSMTVSNQPQHF
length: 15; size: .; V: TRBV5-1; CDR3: CASSLRTGENTEAFF
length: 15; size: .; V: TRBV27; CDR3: CASSWRGRGVETQYF
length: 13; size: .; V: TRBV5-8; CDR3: CASSFPSNQPQHF
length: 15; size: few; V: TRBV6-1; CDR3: CASSVGQERSTEAFF
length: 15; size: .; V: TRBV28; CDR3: CASSSQGGVTDTQYF
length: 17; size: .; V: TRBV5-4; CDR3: CASSPISGARAKNIQYF
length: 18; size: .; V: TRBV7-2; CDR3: CASSLFGVWAPDADTQYF
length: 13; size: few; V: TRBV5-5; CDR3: CASSLSGNYGYTF
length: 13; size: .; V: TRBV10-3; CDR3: CAISDRVQETQYF
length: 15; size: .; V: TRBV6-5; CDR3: CASSPGPGSTDTQYF
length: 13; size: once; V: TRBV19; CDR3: CASSRPGSYGYTF
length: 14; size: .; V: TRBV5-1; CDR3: CASSRDRRTGELFF
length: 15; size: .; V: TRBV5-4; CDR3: CASSNSGRSYNEQFF
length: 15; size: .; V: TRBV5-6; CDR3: CASSLGLDGTYEQYF
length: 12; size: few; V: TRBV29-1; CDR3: CSAQATGGEAFF
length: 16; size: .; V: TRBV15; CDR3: CATSTRLGGGTDTQYF
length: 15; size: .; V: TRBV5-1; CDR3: CASSSDRTSTDTQYF
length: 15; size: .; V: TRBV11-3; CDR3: CASSLGYLSYNEQFF
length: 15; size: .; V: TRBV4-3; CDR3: CASSPNGALRTEAFF
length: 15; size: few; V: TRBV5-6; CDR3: CASSLAGQVVGGYTF
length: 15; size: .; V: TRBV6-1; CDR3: CASSTGTGVREKLFF
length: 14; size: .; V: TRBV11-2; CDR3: CASSLDLEYNEQFF
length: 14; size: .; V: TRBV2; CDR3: CASSGVRVNGELFF
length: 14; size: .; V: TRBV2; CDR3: CASTTTGEGQPQHF
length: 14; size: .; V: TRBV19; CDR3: CASSMGTGGREQYF
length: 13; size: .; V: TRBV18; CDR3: CASSAGPAYEQYF
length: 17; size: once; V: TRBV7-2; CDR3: CASSFPGTGIMNTEAFF
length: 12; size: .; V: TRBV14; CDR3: CASSQRGASGFF
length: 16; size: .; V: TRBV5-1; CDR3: CASSLARSSGTDTQYF
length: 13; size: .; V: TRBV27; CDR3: CASTRQGMDGYTF
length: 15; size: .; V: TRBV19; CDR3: CASTSGGSLGDTQYF
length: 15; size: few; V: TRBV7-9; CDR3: CASSFPGGSRNEQFF
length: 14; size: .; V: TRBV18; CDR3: CASSVNDGPYEQYF
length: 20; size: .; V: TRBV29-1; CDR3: CSVGQGLPTGTSGSADTQYF
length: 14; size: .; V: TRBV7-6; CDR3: CASSLGEAGNTIYF
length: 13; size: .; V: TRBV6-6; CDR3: CATSSRGCFGYTF
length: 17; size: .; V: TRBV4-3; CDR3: CASRPRIVGSGGDGYTF
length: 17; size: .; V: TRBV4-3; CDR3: CASSQEPLGLAYNEQFF
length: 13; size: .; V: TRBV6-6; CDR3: CASGAGGIGEQYF
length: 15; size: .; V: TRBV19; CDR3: CASKGAPPGAETQYF
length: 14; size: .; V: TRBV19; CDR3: CASSEQGPSAEAFF
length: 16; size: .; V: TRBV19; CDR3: CASTPGTSGRRDEQFF
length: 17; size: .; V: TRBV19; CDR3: CASSGRDRGSGANVLTF
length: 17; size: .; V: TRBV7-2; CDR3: CASSPRGGGAGNNEQFF
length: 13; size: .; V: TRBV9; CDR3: CASSGGGVDEQFF
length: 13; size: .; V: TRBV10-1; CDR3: CARPGQGRNTQYF
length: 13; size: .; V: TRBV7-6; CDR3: CASSFRRGDEQYF
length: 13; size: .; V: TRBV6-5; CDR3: CASSYAGQVEQFF
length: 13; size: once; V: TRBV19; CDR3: CASDSGGEGIQYF
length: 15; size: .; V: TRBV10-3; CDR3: CAISVGQGAPYEQYF